A single sample gave rise to the 23 T cell receptor beta chains below, sequenced in a study of cytomegalovirus exposure and HLA in healthy donors. The primer mix had 60 Vbeta and 13 Jbeta primers. The repertoire was sequenced with immunoSEQ multiplex PCR; TCRdb's copy has only in-frame clones and lacks some. The sample has about 94,000 clones, over 60% seen once. The specimen was PBMCs. These receptors were obtained from a man aged 30 to 45 in good health and CMV-seronegative.

The chain joins TRBV28 to TRBJ1-2; 8 positions match TRBD1. CDR3 length: 14 residues. Trimming cost V 5 bases and J 4 bases; bases outside gene matches: 6. The germline V gene encodes CDR1 MDHEN and CDR2 SYDVKM. CDR3 region: CASSRQGLIYGYTF. DNA of the CDR3: TGTGCCAGCAGTCGACAGGGGTTGATCTATGGCTACACCTTC.

The chain is built from TRBV18 and TRBJ2-7; D is ambiguous. The CDR3 runs 13 residues. Trimming took off 5 bases at V and 2 bases at J, with 10 bases between the two ends. Germline assignment: CDR1 KGHSH and CDR2 LQKENI. The CDR3 is CASSSERAYEQYF. The CDR3, as DNA: TGTGCCAGCTCATCCGAACGGGCCTACGAGCAGTACTTC.

J is TRBJ1-2 and V is TRBV10-3; D is perhaps TRBD1 (6 bases). The V gene's germline CDR1 is ENHRY and CDR2 SYGVKD. V lost 6 bases and J lost 0, with 20 bases in between. There are 17 residues in the CDR3. The CDR3 DNA is TGTGCCATCAGCCCGCGGACAGTGATCTTTTCTAACTATGGCTACACCTTC. This codes for CAISPRTVIFSNYGYTF.

The rearrangement joins TRBV4-1 to TRBJ1-5; TRBD1 agrees at 11 bases. The CDR3 covers 18 residues. Germline V gives CDR1 MGHRA, CDR2 YSYEKL. The V segment lost 3 bases and the J segment 1 base; nucleotides outside the gene matches: 8. In nucleotides, the CDR3 is TGCGCCAGCAGCCAGACCGGGACAGGGGGATTGAGCAATCAGCCCCAGCATTTT. Its protein is CASSQTGTGGLSNQPQHF.

The rearrangement links TRBV28 to TRBJ2-1, with TRBD2 matching 11 bases. The CDR3 has 15 residues. Looked up from germline, CDR1 is MDHEN and CDR2 is SYDVKM. Unmatched junction bases numbered 6, after V lost 3 bases and J lost 8 bases. CDR3 residues: CASSFPLAGGDEQFF. CDR3 nucleotide sequence: TGTGCCAGCAGTTTCCCGTTAGCGGGGGGGGATGAGCAGTTCTTC.

The CDR3 spells CASSRDRSGNTIYF. CDR3 nucleotide sequence: TGTGCCAGCAGCAGGGACAGGTCCGGAAACACCATATATTTT. V and J are TRBV7-2 and TRBJ1-3; 8 bases align to TRBD1. Germline loops: CDR1 SGHTA, CDR2 FQGNSA. Germline trimming cut 5 bases from V and 4 bases from J; bases unmatched to any gene: 4. This CDR3 contains 14 residues. Looking up the rest from reference TRBV7-2 and TRBJ1-3 gives the full variable domain: GAGVSQSPSNKVTEKGKDVELRCDPISGHTALYWYRQSLGQGLEFLIYFQGNSAPDKSGLPSDRFSAERTGGSVSTLTIQRTQQEDSAVYLCASSRDRSGNTIYFGEGSWLTVV.

J is TRBJ1-1 and V is TRBV2; D ambiguous. This CDR3 region has 12 residues. V lost 6 bases, J lost 5 bases, and 10 bases lay in between. Germline CDR1 reads SNHLY; CDR2 reads FYNNEI. The CDR3 sequence is CASRDQATEAFF. The DNA of the CDR3 is TGTGCCAGCAGAGACCAGGCAACTGAAGCTTTCTTT.

The chain combines TRBV5-1 with TRBJ1-1, with D unresolved. The CDR3 length is 15 residues. Germline values: CDR1 SGHRS, CDR2 YFSETQ. Trimming pared 4 bases from V and 5 bases from J, leaving 18 bases between. The CDR3 DNA reads TGCGCCAGCAGCCGCACCGGGGAAAGGGCGACTGAAGCTTTCTTT. Its translation: CASSRTGERATEAFF. Variable domain in full (rest from reference TRBV5-1 and TRBJ1-1): KAGVTQTPRYLIKTRGQQVTLSCSPISGHRSVSWYQQTPGQGLQFLFEYFSETQRNKGNFPGRFSGRQFSNSRSEMNVSTLELGDSALYLCASSRTGERATEAFFGQGTRLTVV.

The chain joins TRBV7-6 to TRBJ2-1, with 10 bases that match TRBD2. This CDR3 contains 13 residues. V gave up 5 bases and J gave up 9 bases; unmatched junction bases: 4. Looked up from germline, CDR1 is SGHVS and CDR2 is FNYEAQ. The CDR3 loop reads CASSQRGGREQFF. The CDR3, as DNA: TGTGCCAGCAGCCAGCGGGGGGGCCGTGAGCAGTTCTTC.

The chain employs TRBV5-5 and TRBJ2-5; 8 bases map to TRBD1. This CDR3 is built from 14 residues. In germline, CDR1 is SGHKS, CDR2 YYEKEE (reference sequence). The V gene end was trimmed by 4 bases and the J gene end by 5 bases; junction bases not matched to a gene: 7. In DNA form, the CDR3 reads TGTGCCAGCAGCCTGGGACAGGCCTGGGAGACCCAGTACTTC. Its translation: CASSLGQAWETQYF.

The rearrangement uses TRBV7-9 and TRBJ2-5, with 7 bases fitting TRBD2. The junction had 14 bases not matched to a gene; V was cut back by 5 bases and J by 2 bases. Germline CDR1 SEHNR, CDR2 FQNEAQ (reference sequence). The CDR3 runs 17 residues. CDR3 in amino acids: CASSRVRVTSKQETQYF. The CDR3 region has the DNA TGTGCCAGCAGCCGCGTCCGGGTGACTAGCAAACAAGAGACCCAGTACTTC.

This clone was recorded a few times. The chain employs TRBV5-1 and TRBJ2-7, with 12 nucleotides matching TRBD2. There are 21 residues in the CDR3. V shed 0 bases, J shed 2 bases, and the junction held 18 bases outside the gene matches. Germline CDR1 is SGHRS and CDR2 is YFSETQ. The CDR3 sequence: CASSLVRLAGVANYLPYEQYF. In nucleotides, the CDR3 is TGCGCCAGCAGCTTGGTACGACTAGCGGGAGTCGCTAACTACTTACCCTACGAGCAGTACTTC.

V gene TRBV5-4 combines with J gene TRBJ2-5; D not certain. Germline V gene sequence: CDR1 SGHNT, CDR2 YYREEE (reference sequence). V shed 4 bases and J shed 0 bases, with 13 bases lying between them. The CDR3 spans 15 residues. The CDR3 region is CASSRSSAYQETQYF. The CDR3 DNA reads as TGTGCCAGCAGCCGTTCCTCCGCGTACCAAGAGACCCAGTACTTC.

Only a few counts were recorded for this clone. The chain combines TRBV7-2 with TRBJ2-5; 10 bases line up with TRBD1. The CDR3 contains 16 residues. Germline V gives CDR1 SGHTA, CDR2 FQGNSA. J gave up 5 bases and V 5 bases, and 11 bases lay outside the gene matches. The DNA for the CDR3 is TGTGCCAGCAGCCTTACCGGGACAGGGGTCGCGGAGACCCAGTACTTC. Translating gives CASSLTGTGVAETQYF.

The rearrangement links TRBV30 to TRBJ2-3; 7 bases fit TRBD2. The CDR3 is 16 amino acids. Trimming took 0 bases from V and 3 from J; bases not matched to a gene: 9. The germline gives CDR1 GTSNPN, CDR2 SVGIG (reference sequence). CDR3 nucleotide sequence: TGTGCCTGGAGTGTACCTAGCGGAATAGGTACAGATACGCAGTATTTT. It yields the protein CAWSVPSGIGTDTQYF.

There are a few counts of this clone. The chain is built from TRBV7-9 and TRBJ2-3; TRBD1 matches 9 bases. The CDR3 spans 14 residues. Trimming took 3 bases from V and 7 from J; bases not matched to a gene: 5. The V gene's germline CDR1 is SEHNR and CDR2 FQNEAQ (reference sequence). The CDR3 sequence: CASSFRGQGYTQYF. CDR3 in DNA: TGTGCCAGCAGCTTCCGGGGACAGGGTTATACGCAGTATTTT.

The chain has TRBV9 and TRBJ2-1; 12 nucleotides match TRBD2. The CDR3 contains 18 residues. The V gene end was trimmed by 0 bases and the J gene end by 7 bases; junction bases not matched to a gene: 11. The germline gives CDR1 SGDLS, CDR2 YYNGEE. CDR3 sequence (DNA): TGTGCCAGCAGCGTAGCTAGTTCGACTAGCGGGAGTAGGAATGAGCAGTTCTTC. This gives the protein CASSVASSTSGSRNEQFF.

V is TRBV7-3 and J is TRBJ2-1; 9 nucleotides align to TRBD2. Germline V CDR1 and CDR2: SGHTA, FQGTGA. The V and J ends lost 5 bases and 4 bases, in that order; junction bases with no gene match: 9. This CDR3 region has 16 residues. CDR3 sequence: CASSPWREGPYNEQFF. CDR3 sequence (DNA): TGTGCCAGCAGCCCCTGGCGGGAGGGTCCTTACAATGAGCAGTTCTTC.

V and J are TRBV5-4 and TRBJ2-5; D not resolved. From germline, CDR1 is SGHNT and CDR2 YYREEE (reference sequence). V dropped 0 bases and J dropped 5 bases, with 14 bases sitting between them. This CDR3 is built from 15 residues. CDR3 nucleotides: TGTGCCAGCAGCTTGGGTGGTGCCGCGTCGGAGACCCAGTACTTC. It is translated as CASSLGGAASETQYF.

The V gene is TRBV15, the J gene TRBJ2-1; 13 bases align to TRBD2. CDR1 is LNHNV, CDR2 YYDKDF, per germline (reference sequence). This CDR3 has 18 residues. V was pared by 3 bases and J by 0 bases, with 5 bases of the junction left unmatched. The CDR3 reads CATSSLTSGGSSYNEQFF. The CDR3, as DNA: TGTGCCACCAGCAGCCTGACTAGCGGGGGGAGCTCCTACAATGAGCAGTTCTTC.

Only a few counts were recorded for this clone. This chain connects TRBV19 to TRBJ2-1; TRBD1 matches 8 bases. V trimming: 2 bases; J trimming: 8 bases; junction bases outside the gene matches: 2. This CDR3 comprises 13 residues. The V gene's germline CDR1 is LNHDA and CDR2 SQIVND (reference sequence). DNA for the CDR3: TGTGCCAGTAGTATAAACAGGGGGTATGAGCAGTTCTTC. It codes for CASSINRGYEQFF. Drawing the rest from reference TRBV19 and TRBJ2-1, the complete variable domain is DGGITQSPKYLFRKEGQNVTLSCEQNLNHDAMYWYRQDPGQGLRLIYYSQIVNDFQKGDIAEGYSVSREKKESFPLTVTSAQKNPTAFYLCASSINRGYEQFFGPGTRLTVL.

This clone was seen only a few times. The chain is built from TRBV6-5 and TRBJ2-2; 11 bases agree with TRBD2. J gave up 4 bases and V 3 bases, and 4 bases lay outside the gene matches. The CDR3 spans 16 residues. From germline, CDR1 is MNHEY and CDR2 SVGAGI. This CDR3 reads CASSYFTSGGTGELFF. The CDR3, as DNA: TGTGCCAGCAGTTATTTTACTAGCGGGGGCACCGGGGAGCTGTTTTTT.

V is TRBV28 and J is TRBJ2-6; maybe TRBD2 (5 bases). The CDR3 contains 19 residues. The germline V gene has CDR1 MDHEN and CDR2 SYDVKM. V was cut by 5 bases and J by 0 bases, with 20 bases left in between. The CDR3 loop is CASSDRLGESSSGANVLTF. In nucleotides, the CDR3 is TGTGCCAGCAGTGACCGTTTGGGAGAGTCAAGCTCTGGGGCCAACGTCCTGACTTTC.